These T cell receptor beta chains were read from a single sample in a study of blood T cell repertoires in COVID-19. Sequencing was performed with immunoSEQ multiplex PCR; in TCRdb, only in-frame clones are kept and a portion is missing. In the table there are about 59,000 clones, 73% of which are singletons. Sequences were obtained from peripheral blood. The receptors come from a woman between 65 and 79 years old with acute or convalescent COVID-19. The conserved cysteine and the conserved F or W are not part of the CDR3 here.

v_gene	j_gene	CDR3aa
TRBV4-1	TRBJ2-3	ASSHSPGQDSDTQY
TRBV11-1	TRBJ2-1	ASSASGTQTYNEQF
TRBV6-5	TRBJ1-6	ASSSAYNSPLH
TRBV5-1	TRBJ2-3	ATRLAGGSADTQY
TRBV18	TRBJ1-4	ASSTNLQDGQEKLF
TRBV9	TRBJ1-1	ASSHRVNTEAF
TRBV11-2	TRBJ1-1	ASSLEPGNQAF
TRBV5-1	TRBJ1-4	ASSRQGAANEKLF
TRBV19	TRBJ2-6	ASELQGAGANVLT
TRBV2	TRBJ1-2	ASLLGGLGGGYT
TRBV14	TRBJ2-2	ASSQGSRTGELF
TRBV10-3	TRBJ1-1	AISEGRDTEAF
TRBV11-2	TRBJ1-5	ASSLYRGKGQPQH
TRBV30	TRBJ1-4	AWSLTGLGLGEKLF
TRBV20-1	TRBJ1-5	NASDTGGSYQPQH
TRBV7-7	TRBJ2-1	ASSLERGGYNEQF
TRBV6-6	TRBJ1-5	ASSSGVPGQPQH
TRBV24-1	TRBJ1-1	ATRPRQGVNQNGFSAGPEAF
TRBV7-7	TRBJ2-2	ASSQAGGTGELF
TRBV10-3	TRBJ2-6	AITNTGSGANVLT
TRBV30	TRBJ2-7	AWSVGLAGLGEQY
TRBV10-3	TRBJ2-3	ATTYLSGDTDTQY
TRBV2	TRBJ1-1	ASSATVEAF
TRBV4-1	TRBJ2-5	ASSQDSAAGGQETQY
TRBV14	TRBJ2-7	ASSPDRGYEQY
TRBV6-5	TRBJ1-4	ASSHGRGANEKLF
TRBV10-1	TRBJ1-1	ASSAGTGMNTEAF
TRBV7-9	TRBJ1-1	ASSLRQLNTEAF
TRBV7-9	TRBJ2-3	ASSRVGLGGPLKDTQY
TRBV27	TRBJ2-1	ASRGGRGGLSEQF
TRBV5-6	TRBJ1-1	ASSPGGRNTEAF
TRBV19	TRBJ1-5	ASTQTGPLNQPQH
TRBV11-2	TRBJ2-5	ASSLFGRVEETQY
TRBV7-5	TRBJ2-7	VRSPRRLQGALYEQY
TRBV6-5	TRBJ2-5	ASSSTGVGTQY
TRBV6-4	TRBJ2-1	ASSFGQGEVF
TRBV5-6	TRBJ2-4	ASSLPQQGENIQY
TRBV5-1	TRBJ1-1	ASSLGPRGTDTEAF
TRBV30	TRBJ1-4	AWGSRGRRGEKLF
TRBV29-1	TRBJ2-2	SARVNTGELF
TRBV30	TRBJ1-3	AWTRGASGNTIY
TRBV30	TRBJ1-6	AWATGLNSPLH
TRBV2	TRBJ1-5	ASSEAYNQPQH
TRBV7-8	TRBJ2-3	ASRLDRVADTQY
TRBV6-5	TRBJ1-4	ASSRGDKGEKLF
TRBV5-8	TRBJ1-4	ASSLGDRTNEKLF
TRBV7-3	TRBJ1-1	ASSLEQTPNTEAF
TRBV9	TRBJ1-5	ASSGGTVSNQPQH
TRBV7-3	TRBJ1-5	ASSSLPNQPQH
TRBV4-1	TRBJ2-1	ASSQEEAGGVNEQF
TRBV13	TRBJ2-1	ASSPGQGAVNEQF
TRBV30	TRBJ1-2	AWAGETLARYT
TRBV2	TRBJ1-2	ASRSGQGNGYT
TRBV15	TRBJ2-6	ATSRGQGSSGANVLT
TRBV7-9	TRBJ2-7	ASTLTRAEQY
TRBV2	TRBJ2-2	ASSTGTSGDSGELF
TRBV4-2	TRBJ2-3	ASSQGLSVTSPGTQY